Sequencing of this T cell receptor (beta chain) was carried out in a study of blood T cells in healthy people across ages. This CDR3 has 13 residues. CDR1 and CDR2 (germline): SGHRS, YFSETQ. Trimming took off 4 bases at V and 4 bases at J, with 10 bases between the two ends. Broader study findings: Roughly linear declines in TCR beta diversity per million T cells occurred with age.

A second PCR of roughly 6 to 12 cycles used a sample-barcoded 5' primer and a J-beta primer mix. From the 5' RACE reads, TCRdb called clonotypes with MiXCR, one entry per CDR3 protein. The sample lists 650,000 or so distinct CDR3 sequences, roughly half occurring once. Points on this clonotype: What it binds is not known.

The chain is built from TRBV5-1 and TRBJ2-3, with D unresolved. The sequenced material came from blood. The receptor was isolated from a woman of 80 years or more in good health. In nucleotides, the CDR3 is TGCGCCAGCAGCACGTTAGCAGCAGATACGCAGTATTTT. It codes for CASSTLAADTQYF.